The rows below give T cell receptor beta chains drawn from one sample of a study of T-cell reconstitution after alpha-beta-depleted transplantation in children. Each CDR3 protein gets one entry after TCRdb re-called the PCR reads with MiXCR. In the table there are around 700,000 distinct CDR3 sequences, around 13% of which are singletons. The sequences come from PBMCs, collected before TCRalphabeta/CD19-depleted stem cell transplant. The origin of the receptors is a girl aged 2 to 9 with congenital amegakaryocytic thrombocytopenia, due to receive a stem cell transplant. The CDR3 runs from the conserved cysteine through the conserved F or W. A D gene is named only where the DNA matches it firmly. Size tells how often a clone was seen (once, few, many) or the class of an expanded clone, and some rows leave it out.

v_call	clone_size	j_call	d_call	cdr3_aa	cdr3_nt
TRBV20-1	.	TRBJ2-7	TRBD2	CSAIVPGGEQYF	TGCAGTGCTATAGTACCGGGGGGAGAGCAGTACTTC
TRBV24-1	many	TRBJ2-3	.	CATSDPNPVDTQYF	TGTGCCACCAGTGATCCCAACCCGGTGGATACGCAGTATTTT
TRBV20-1	.	TRBJ2-1	.	CSAYRVARNNEQFF	TGCAGTGCTTACCGGGTAGCGAGGAACAATGAGCAGTTCTTC
TRBV29-1	.	TRBJ2-1	TRBD2	CSVELGREESNEQFF	TGCAGCGTTGAGCTAGGGAGGGAGGAGTCAAATGAGCAGTTCTTC
TRBV7-8	.	TRBJ2-5	.	CASSLLVQKQETQYF	TGTGCCAGCAGCTTGCTGGTACAGAAACAAGAGACCCAGTACTTC
TRBV12-3/TRBV12-4	many	TRBJ2-5	.	CASSFSLSDQETQYF	TGTGCCAGCAGTTTTTCGCTCAGCGACCAAGAGACCCAGTACTTC
TRBV5-1	.	TRBJ2-1	.	CASSLSLTSSYNEQFF	TGCGCCAGCAGCTTGAGTTTGACTAGTTCCTACAATGAGCAGTTCTTC
TRBV12-3/TRBV12-4	many	TRBJ1-3	TRBD1	CASSFYPSDRASNTIYF	TGTGCCAGCAGTTTCTACCCGTCTGACAGGGCGAGCAACACCATATATTTT
TRBV18	.	TRBJ2-3	.	CASSPGQTDTQYF	TGTGCCAGCTCACCCGGACAAACAGATACGCAGTATTTT
TRBV29-1	many	TRBJ2-1	TRBD2	CSVQREGRREQFF	TGCAGCGTTCAGCGGGAGGGCCGAAGAGAGCAGTTCTTC
TRBV5-1	many	TRBJ2-1	.	CASYKASYNEQFF	TGCGCCAGCTACAAGGCTAGCTACAATGAGCAGTTCTTC
TRBV12-3/TRBV12-4	.	TRBJ2-7	.	CASSPWELGISYEQYF	TGTGCCAGCAGCCCCTGGGAGCTGGGGATCTCCTACGAGCAGTACTTC
TRBV27	.	TRBJ2-3	TRBD2	CATRLAGSTDTQYF	TGTGCCACCCGACTAGCGGGGAGCACAGATACGCAGTATTTT
TRBV12-3/TRBV12-4	many	TRBJ1-1	.	CASRGGGYTEAFF	TGTGCCAGCAGGGGGGGAGGGTACACTGAAGCTTTCTTT
TRBV21-1	few	TRBJ2-7	.	CASSPCCLAITYEQYF	TGTGCCAGCAGCCCGTGTTGTCTAGCGATAACCTACGAGCAGTACTTC
TRBV7-6	.	TRBJ2-7	TRBD2	CARSQGFGTSRFYEQYF	TGTGCCCGCAGCCAAGGGTTCGGGACTAGCCGGTTCTACGAGCAGTACTTC
TRBV28	many	TRBJ2-7	.	CASSLLESQQYF	TGTGCCAGCAGTTTATTAGAATCCCAGCAGTACTTC
TRBV4-2	many	TRBJ2-7	.	CASSQGLEQYF	TGTGCCAGCAGCCAGGGTTTGGAGCAGTACTTC
TRBV6-5	many	TRBJ2-3	.	CASSYHGTATSTDTQYF	TGTGCCAGCAGTTACCACGGGACTGCAACTAGCACAGATACGCAGTATTTT
TRBV6-4	.	TRBJ2-1	TRBD2	CASSTGTTLGNEQFF	TGTGCCAGCAGTACCGGGACTACCTTAGGCAATGAGCAGTTCTTC
TRBV5-6	many	TRBJ1-5	.	CASSFWAAFGKSNQPQHF	TGTGCCAGCAGCTTCTGGGCGGCATTCGGGAAGAGCAATCAGCCCCAGCATTTT
TRBV5-1	many	TRBJ2-7	.	CASSVRDKTYEQYF	TGCGCCAGCAGCGTCCGGGACAAAACCTACGAGCAGTACTTC
TRBV20-1	.	TRBJ2-7	.	CSAPDYWAPSGPEQYF	TGCAGTGCACCGGACTATTGGGCCCCTTCAGGCCCCGAGCAGTACTTC
TRBV11-2	.	TRBJ2-5	.	CASSRWIGVPKGTQYF	TGTGCCAGCAGCCGTTGGATCGGAGTCCCCAAAGGGACCCAGTACTTC
TRBV10-3	.	TRBJ2-3	.	CAISDSGQGYTDTQYF	TGTGCCATCAGTGACTCCGGCCAGGGATACACAGATACGCAGTATTTT
TRBV12-3/TRBV12-4	few	TRBJ2-3	TRBD2	CASSSFRSVKREGLYTQYF	TGTGCCAGCAGTTCTTTTCGAAGCGTGAAGCGGGAGGGCCTATATACGCAGTATTTT
TRBV7-9	few	TRBJ2-2	.	CASSLPDHTTGELFF	TGTGCCAGCAGCCTCCCCGATCACACCACCGGGGAGCTGTTTTTT
TRBV5-1	once	TRBJ2-1	.	CASSSPRLRLSYNEQFF	TGCGCCAGCAGCTCCCCCAGGTTGCGTCTTTCCTACAATGAGCAGTTCTTC
TRBV7-9	many	TRBJ2-7	.	CASSFTEEEQYF	TGTGCCAGCAGCTTTACGGAGGAAGAGCAGTACTTC
TRBV5-5	few	TRBJ2-1	TRBD1	CASSFRGRGDYEQFF	TGTGCCAGCAGCTTCAGGGGGCGCGGGGATTATGAGCAGTTCTTC
TRBV20-1	.	TRBJ2-7	TRBD2	CSAITGLAKTNYEQYF	TGCAGTGCAATAACGGGACTAGCCAAAACCAACTACGAGCAGTACTTC
TRBV20-1	.	TRBJ2-1	.	CSPSPGDWDHNEQFF	TGCAGTCCTTCACCGGGGGACTGGGATCACAATGAGCAGTTCTTC
TRBV5-1	.	TRBJ2-5	TRBD1	CASTPGGQETQYF	TGCGCCAGCACTCCAGGGGGCCAAGAGACCCAGTACTTC
TRBV7-8	many	TRBJ2-7	TRBD2	CASSLGLAVTYEQYF	TGTGCCAGCAGCTTGGGACTAGCAGTCACCTACGAGCAGTACTTC
TRBV20-1	many	TRBJ2-3	TRBD2	CSASVSGSESDTQYF	TGCAGTGCTAGTGTCAGCGGGAGCGAGTCGGATACGCAGTATTTT
TRBV2	.	TRBJ1-1	.	CASSDEGFTIMNTEAFF	TGTGCCAGCAGTGATGAAGGATTTACTATTATGAACACTGAAGCTTTCTTT
TRBV5-1	few	TRBJ2-5	.	CASSPSRGVETQYF	TGCGCCAGCAGCCCTTCCAGAGGGGTAGAGACCCAGTACTTC
TRBV20-1	.	TRBJ2-7	TRBD2	CSASPGTSGFSYEQYF	TGCAGTGCTAGCCCCGGGACTAGCGGGTTCTCCTACGAGCAGTACTTC
TRBV12-3/TRBV12-4	.	TRBJ2-7	.	CASSSPSQNYEQYF	TGTGCCAGCAGTAGCCCCTCCCAGAATTACGAGCAGTACTTC
TRBV5-1	many	TRBJ2-7	TRBD2	CASREGLAVNSYEQYF	TGCGCCAGCAGAGAGGGACTAGCGGTGAACTCCTACGAGCAGTACTTC
TRBV20-1	many	TRBJ2-7	TRBD1	CSARDGDSAYEQYF	TGCAGTGCTAGAGATGGGGACAGTGCTTACGAGCAGTACTTC